The 18 T cell receptor beta chains below come from one sample, sequenced in a study of blood T cell repertoires in COVID-19. Produced via immunoSEQ multiplex PCR; TCRdb's table is partial and in-frame only. The sample holds over 90,000 clones, 86% seen once. The sequenced sample consisted of peripheral blood. These receptors all stem from a man at least 80 years old with acute or convalescent COVID-19.

The chain has TRBV10-3 and TRBJ2-1; TRBD2 agrees at 8 bases. Germline loops: CDR1 ENHRY, CDR2 SYGVKD. This CDR3 comprises 14 residues. Trimming removed 10 bases from V and 7 bases from J; junction bases left unmatched: 12. The CDR3 protein is CATSPSGSLNEQFF. Here the CDR3 DNA reads TGTGCCACATCCCCCAGCGGGAGTTTGAATGAGCAGTTCTTC.

V gene TRBV28 combines with J gene TRBJ2-5; possible D gene TRBD1, 6 bases. CDR3 length: 15 residues. Germline loops: CDR1 MDHEN, CDR2 SYDVKM. V lost 5 bases and J 7 bases, leaving 20 bases between the germline ends. The CDR3 spells CASSKGTRDIRTQYF. CDR3 coding DNA: TGTGCCAGCAGTAAGGGGACCAGGGACATTAGGACCCAGTACTTC.

This chain links TRBV4-3 with TRBJ1-3; D gene unclear. Deletions cut 4 bases from V and 1 base from J, with 14 bases between. The CDR3 covers 16 residues. The germline CDR1 and CDR2 sequences are LGHNA and YSLEER. The CDR3 sequence: CASSRQTGSSGNTIYF. The CDR3 nucleotides read TGCGCCAGCAGCCGCCAGACGGGTTCATCTGGAAACACCATATATTTT.

This clone came up once. The chain couples TRBV3-1 (or the pseudogene TRBV3-2) to TRBJ2-1, with unresolved D. The ends were cut back, 4 bases at V and 5 bases at J, with 9 bases in the middle. This CDR3 region has 13 residues. The germline CDR1 and CDR2 sequences are LGHDT and YNNKEL (reference sequence). The CDR3 loop reads CASSPSDHNEQFF. Here the CDR3 DNA reads TGTGCCAGCAGCCCAAGCGACCACAATGAGCAGTTCTTC.

The chain uses TRBV5-1 and TRBJ2-3; 9 nucleotides match TRBD2. Germline V gene lookup returns CDR1 SGHRS and CDR2 YFSETQ. This CDR3 region has 15 residues. The V and J ends lost 0 bases and 2 bases, in that order; junction bases with no gene match: 1. Here the CDR3 DNA reads TGCGCCAGCAGCTTGGGACTAGCGGCCACAGATACGCAGTATTTT. Translating gives CASSLGLAATDTQYF.

The rearrangement joins TRBV10-3 to TRBJ2-2, with D maybe TRBD2 (6 bases). Trimming removed 9 bases at V and 5 bases at J, with 13 bases between. The germline CDR1 and CDR2 sequences are ENHRY and SYGVKD. The CDR3 consists of 13 residues. The CDR3 sequence is CAIKAGGTGELFF. CDR3 DNA: TGTGCCATTAAGGCCGGAGGGACCGGGGAGCTGTTTTTT.

With regard to this clone: One end of the junction is discordant with germline, which a read error may explain. The chain carries TRBV20-1 and TRBJ2-3, with D uncertain. Germline-derived CDR1 and CDR2 are DFQATT and SNEGSKA (reference sequence). This CDR3 has 8 residues. In DNA, the CDR3 is TGCAGTGTGATGCCCGCCGGTTTT. Translated, it gives CSVMPAGF.

The chain carries TRBV19 and TRBJ1-4, with 8 bases matching TRBD1. Trimming at V came to 2 bases and at J to 8 bases, leaving 4 bases not matched to a gene. CDR3 size: 14 residues. CDR1 LNHDA and CDR2 SQIVND come from the germline V gene (reference sequence). The CDR3 loop reads CASSIQGAHEKLFF. The CDR3 DNA follows: TGTGCCAGTAGTATACAGGGGGCGCACGAAAAACTGTTTTTT.

V is TRBV24-1 and J is TRBJ2-1; D not certain. Germline assignment: CDR1 KGHDR and CDR2 SFDVKD. The CDR3 spans 14 residues. Trimming removed 7 bases at V and 1 base at J, with 10 bases between. The CDR3 DNA sequence: TGTGCCACCAGAGGCCCAGGATCCTACAATGAGCAGTTCTTC. As protein: CATRGPGSYNEQFF.

The chain uses TRBV19 and TRBJ2-1, with TRBD2 matching 9 bases. Germline lookup yields CDR1 LNHDA and CDR2 SQIVND (reference sequence). This CDR3 comprises 17 residues. V lost 2 bases to trimming and J lost 4 bases; unmatched junction nucleotides: 9. CDR3 sequence: CASSIKGGRALYNEQFF. The CDR3 DNA is TGTGCCAGTAGTATAAAGGGCGGGAGGGCCTTGTACAATGAGCAGTTCTTC.

The chain carries TRBV19 and TRBJ1-4; 10 bases agree with TRBD1. Germline-derived CDR1 and CDR2 are LNHDA and SQIVND (reference sequence). The trim removed 5 bases at V and 5 bases at J, leaving 5 bases unmatched. This CDR3 has 15 amino acids. CDR3 bases: TGTGCCAGTAGTTCCTCGGGACAGGGGAATGAAAAACTGTTTTTT. This translates into CASSSSGQGNEKLFF.

V and J are TRBV28 and TRBJ2-3, with 10 bases identical to TRBD2. Germline V gives CDR1 MDHEN, CDR2 SYDVKM. The CDR3 contains 15 residues. The V segment lost 5 bases and the J segment 1 base; nucleotides outside the gene matches: 3. Here the CDR3 DNA reads TGTGCCAGCAGTCCAGGACTAGCGGGCACAGATACGCAGTATTTT. Amino acid sequence: CASSPGLAGTDTQYF.

The chain couples TRBV5-1 to TRBJ1-6; the D gene is possibly TRBD1 (6 bases). This CDR3 comprises 15 residues. The V end lost 2 bases, the J end lost 9 bases, and 15 bases lay between the germline ends. CDR1 and CDR2 from the germline V gene are SGHRS and YFSETQ. In DNA form, the CDR3 reads TGCGCCAGCAGCTTAGGGGCCAGGGGTGGTTCACCCCTCCACTTT. The encoded protein is CASSLGARGGSPLHF. The full variable domain, rest sourced from reference TRBV5-1 and TRBJ1-6, is KAGVTQTPRYLIKTRGQQVTLSCSPISGHRSVSWYQQTPGQGLQFLFEYFSETQRNKGNFPGRFSGRQFSNSRSEMNVSTLELGDSALYLCASSLGARGGSPLHFGNGTRLTVT.

The chain links TRBV5-4 to TRBJ2-7, with 9 bases matching TRBD2. The germline V gene has CDR1 SGHNT and CDR2 YYREEE (reference sequence). This CDR3 is built from 14 residues. J was trimmed by 3 bases and V by 3 bases; bases with no gene match: 4. The chain's CDR3 is CASSSSGRIYEQYF. As DNA, the CDR3 is TGTGCCAGCAGCTCAAGCGGGAGGATCTACGAGCAGTACTTC.

This clone was found once. The J gene is TRBJ2-7, the V gene TRBV28; D is perhaps TRBD1 (6 bases). The germline V and J ends were trimmed by 2 bases and 2 bases, with 13 bases remaining between them. The germline gives CDR1 MDHEN, CDR2 SYDVKM. The CDR3 has 15 residues. The CDR3 nucleotides are TGTGCCAGCAGTTTAGGCAGGGGCTATACCTACGAGCAGTACTTC. Translated: CASSLGRGYTYEQYF.

The chain employs TRBV7-2 and TRBJ2-1, with a weak D call TRBD1 (6 bases). The CDR3 consists of 12 residues. V lost 5 bases and J lost 7, with 9 bases in between. Germline V gene lookup returns CDR1 SGHTA and CDR2 FQGNSA. The CDR3 nucleotides are TGTGCCAGCAGCCCACAGGGAAATGAGCAGTTCTTC. It is translated as CASSPQGNEQFF.

CDR3 residues: CASSFSPGRGGEQFF. The CDR3, as DNA: TGTGCCAGCAGTTTCTCACCGGGGCGGGGCGGGGAGCAGTTCTTC. The chain combines TRBV28 with TRBJ2-1; perhaps TRBD2 as D (6 bases). Germline CDR1 reads MDHEN; CDR2 reads SYDVKM. The CDR3 runs to 15 residues. The ends were cut back, 3 bases at V and 10 bases at J, with 19 bases in the middle.

The chain combines TRBV28 with TRBJ1-2; 8 bases map to TRBD1. The J segment lost 4 bases and the V segment lost 7 bases, leaving 8 bases of the junction unmatched. Per the germline V gene, CDR1 is MDHEN and CDR2 is SYDVKM. This CDR3 contains 14 residues. The CDR3 loop reads CASNPRGLVYGYTF. CDR3 nucleotide sequence: TGTGCCAGCAACCCCAGGGGGCTTGTCTATGGCTACACCTTC.